One sample yielded the 27 T cell receptor beta chains listed below, sequenced in a study. TCRdb analysed the RT-PCR reads with MiXCR anew, one entry per CDR3 protein. The sample has about 680,000 distinct CDR3 sequences; 12% to 15% are singletons. The sample comprised memory CD4+ T cells from blood. The receptors were sampled from a female donor in good health, serving as a healthy control.

This clonotype was recorded many times. The rearrangement uses TRBV5-1 and TRBJ1-2, with 7 bases fitting TRBD1. CDR1 SGHRS and CDR2 YFSETQ come from the germline V gene. Trimming cost V 4 bases and J 1 base; bases outside gene matches: 10. The CDR3 extends over 16 amino acids. The CDR3, as DNA: TGCGCCAGCAGCCGGGACAGCGAAGCGATTAACTATGGCTACACCTTC. Residues: CASSRDSEAINYGYTF. The whole variable domain, filled in from reference TRBV5-1 and TRBJ1-2, reads KAGVTQTPRYLIKTRGQQVTLSCSPISGHRSVSWYQQTPGQGLQFLFEYFSETQRNKGNFPGRFSGRQFSNSRSEMNVSTLELGDSALYLCASSRDSEAINYGYTFGSGTRLTVV.

The chain joins TRBV19 to TRBJ2-2; 7 bases fit TRBD1. Germline CDR1 reads LNHDA; CDR2 reads SQIVND (reference sequence). Losses at the gene ends were 5 bases for V and 4 bases for J; bases not matched to a gene: 4. This CDR3 has 14 residues. DNA for the CDR3: TGTGCCAGTAGTTCGTGGGACAGCACCGGGGAGCTGTTTTTT. Protein sequence: CASSSWDSTGELFF.

This clonotype has just a few counts. The V and J genes are TRBV6-1 and TRBJ2-1, with 14 bases identical to TRBD2. The length of the CDR3 is 19 residues. J was trimmed by 4 bases and V by 5 bases; bases with no gene match: 13. Germline V gene data show CDR1 as MNHNS and CDR2 as SASEGT. This chain's CDR3 is CASSPGGLAGEGQYNEQFF. As DNA, the CDR3 is TGTGCCAGCAGTCCAGGGGGACTAGCGGGAGAAGGTCAGTACAATGAGCAGTTCTTC.

This sequence joins TRBV6-5 and TRBJ1-5; D is uncertain. This CDR3 region has 14 residues. V was cut by 6 bases and J by 3 bases, with 12 bases left in between. The germline gives CDR1 MNHEY, CDR2 SVGAGI. The CDR3 loop is CASSASYPNQPQHF. In DNA, the CDR3 is TGTGCCAGCAGCGCGAGTTATCCCAATCAGCCCCAGCATTTT.

The chain recombines TRBV6-2 or TRBV6-3 with TRBJ2-7; 7 bases line up with TRBD1. After removal of 11 bases from V and 6 bases from J, the junction contained 16 bases not matched to a gene. CDR1 and CDR2 (germline): MNHEY, SVGEGT. CDR3 size: 14 residues. The CDR3 nucleotides are TGTGCCTCCCAGGGGGACCGGCAGAACCCCGAGCAGTACTTC. Its protein product is CASQGDRQNPEQYF.

V and J are TRBV7-2 and TRBJ2-5; D not certain. V dropped 1 base and J dropped 2 bases, with 11 bases sitting between them. The V gene's germline CDR1 is SGHTA and CDR2 FQGNSA. This CDR3 contains 15 residues. CDR3 in DNA: TGTGCCAGCAGCTTAGATCCGAACCCACAAGAGACCCAGTACTTC. This sequence encodes CASSLDPNPQETQYF.

This clonotype was recorded at least ten times. This chain connects TRBV20-1 to TRBJ2-7; 7 bases line up with TRBD2. V dropped 4 bases and J dropped 1; count of bases not matched to a gene: 10. This CDR3 contains 15 residues. Germline assignment: CDR1 DFQATT and CDR2 SNEGSKA (reference sequence). CDR3 loop: CSAKRGETVSYEQYF. CDR3 nucleotides: TGCAGTGCTAAACGGGGGGAGACGGTATCCTACGAGCAGTACTTC.

J is TRBJ1-1 and V is TRBV6-2 or TRBV6-3; D is unresolved. The germline V and J ends were trimmed by 8 bases and 0 bases, with 4 bases remaining between them. CDR1 and CDR2 (germline): MNHEY, SVGEGT. This CDR3 spans 11 amino acids. The CDR3 reads CASAMNTEAFF. CDR3 coding DNA: TGTGCCAGCGCCATGAACACTGAAGCTTTCTTT.

This clonotype has a count of ten or more. The chain has TRBV29-1 and TRBJ2-3; D uncertain. Trimming pared 4 bases from V and 2 bases from J, leaving 7 bases between. The CDR3 contains 12 residues. Per germline, CDR1 SQVTM and CDR2 ANQGSEA. Here the CDR3 reads CSVGGNTDTQYF. The CDR3 DNA is TGCAGCGTTGGTGGTAACACAGATACGCAGTATTTT.

This clonotype was detected only a few times. This rearrangement joins TRBV7-2 to TRBJ2-7, with 9 bases matching TRBD2. V was clipped by 3 bases and J by 5 bases; unmatched bases: 17. The germline gives CDR1 SGHTA, CDR2 FQGNSA. This CDR3 contains 18 residues. CDR3 amino acids: CASSLAGLLAGVVDEQYF. The CDR3 region has the DNA TGTGCCAGCAGCTTGGCAGGGCTATTAGCGGGAGTCGTGGACGAGCAGTACTTC.

This clonotype has ten or more counts. V gene TRBV20-1 combines with J gene TRBJ2-1; D could derive from TRBD1 or TRBD2 (6 bases each). CDR1 and CDR2 (germline): DFQATT, SNEGSKA (reference sequence). The CDR3 length is 13 residues. The CDR3 reads CSWRKGGYNEQFF. In DNA, the CDR3 is TGCAGCTGGAGAAAGGGGGGCTACAATGAGCAGTTCTTC.

The chain couples TRBV18 to TRBJ1-1; 7 bases line up with TRBD1. Trimming cost V 3 bases and J 5 bases; bases outside gene matches: 12. The germline V gene encodes CDR1 KGHSH and CDR2 LQKENI. The CDR3 extends over 16 amino acids. In DNA form, the CDR3 reads TGTGCCAGCTCACCGAATTGGGGACAGCGACAAACTGAAGCTTTCTTT. The encoded protein is CASSPNWGQRQTEAFF. Full variable domain (remainder filled in from reference TRBV18 and TRBJ1-1): NAGVMQNPRHLVRRRGQEARLRCSPMKGHSHVYWYRQLPEEGLKFMVYLQKENIIDESGMPKERFSAEFPKEGPSILRIQQVVRGDSAAYFCASSPNWGQRQTEAFFGQGTRLTVV.

In its sample, this clonotype was seen a few times. J is TRBJ1-2 and V is TRBV9; 8 nucleotides match TRBD1. The junction had 8 bases not matched to a gene; V was cut back by 4 bases and J by 0 bases. This CDR3 region has 16 residues. Germline V gene lookup returns CDR1 SGDLS and CDR2 YYNGEE. CDR3 loop: CASSPTWDRSNYGYTF. CDR3 nucleotide sequence: TGTGCCAGCAGCCCAACATGGGACAGGTCTAACTATGGCTACACCTTC.

The rearrangement joins TRBV10-3 to TRBJ2-1; a weak D match, TRBD1 (6 bases). Trimming took 7 bases from V and 7 from J, leaving 11 bases between them. CDR1 ENHRY and CDR2 SYGVKD come from the germline V gene. The CDR3 runs 12 residues. The DNA of the CDR3 is TGTGCCATCACTCCAGGGGAAAATGAGCAGTTCTTC. As protein: CAITPGENEQFF.

The chain uses TRBV28 and TRBJ2-1; TRBD2 might be the D (5 bases). V lost 1 base to trimming and J lost 1 base, with 14 bases between them. Looked up from germline, CDR1 is MDHEN and CDR2 is SYDVKM. This CDR3 is 17 amino acids long. Here the CDR3 reads CASSLYPLRESYNEQFF. The CDR3 DNA follows: TGTGCCAGCAGTTTATACCCCCTGAGGGAGTCCTACAATGAGCAGTTCTTC.

This clonotype was recorded many times. The chain uses TRBV27 and TRBJ2-1; a weak D match, TRBD2 (6 bases). Trimming pared 8 bases from V and 4 bases from J, leaving 18 bases between. The CDR3 is 15 amino acids. The germline CDR1 and CDR2 sequences are MNHEY and SMNVEV (reference sequence). As DNA, the CDR3 is TGTGCCAGCCTTCAGTATAGCGGACCTTACAATGAGCAGTTCTTC. Translated, it gives CASLQYSGPYNEQFF.

This clonotype was seen many times. The rearrangement uses TRBV12-3 or TRBV12-4 and TRBJ2-1, with TRBD1 as a possible D gene (6 bases). With 6 bases removed from V and 9 bases from J, the gap between germline ends came to 15 bases. This CDR3 is 13 amino acids long. DNA for the CDR3: TGTGCCAGCAGCCGGGACACCTGGGGTGAGCAGTTCTTC. Translation gives CASSRDTWGEQFF.

This clonotype was seen a few times. The chain has TRBV7-2 and TRBJ2-3, with D possibly TRBD1 on 5 matching bases. Germline V CDR1 and CDR2: SGHTA, FQGNSA. The CDR3 covers 15 residues. Between the trimmed V and J ends, which lost 2 bases and 2 bases, there was a span of 11 bases. DNA for the CDR3: TGTGCCAGCAGCTTACTAGGGGCCCCCACAGATACGCAGTATTTT. Protein: CASSLLGAPTDTQYF.

This rearrangement joins TRBV7-9 to TRBJ2-1, with 7 bases identical to TRBD1. The CDR3 loop spans 15 amino acids. Losses at the gene ends were 5 bases for V and 5 bases for J; bases not matched to a gene: 9. The germline V gene encodes CDR1 SEHNR and CDR2 FQNEAQ (reference sequence). This CDR3 is CASSTTGFSNNEQFF. The CDR3 DNA follows: TGTGCCAGCAGCACGACAGGGTTTAGTAACAATGAGCAGTTCTTC.

The chain links TRBV5-6 to TRBJ1-1; D gene uncertain. The CDR3 extends over 14 amino acids. The V end was cut by 4 bases, the J end by 6 bases, with 16 bases between. Germline V lookup: CDR1 SGHDT, CDR2 YYEEEE. CDR3 DNA: TGTGCCAGCAGCCTCCGACAAGGGCTGGCTGAAGCTTTCTTT. This codes for CASSLRQGLAEAFF.

The rearrangement joins TRBV20-1 to TRBJ2-3, with D hard to call. There are 13 residues in the CDR3. Germline V gene data show CDR1 as DFQATT and CDR2 as SNEGSKA (reference sequence). Trimming left V 8 bases short and J 0 bases short, with 12 bases between. The CDR3 sequence: CSPKDPSTDTQYF. The CDR3 DNA follows: TGCAGTCCAAAGGACCCTAGCACAGATACGCAGTATTTT.

The chain uses TRBV12-3 or TRBV12-4 and TRBJ2-7; maybe TRBD2 (5 bases). V lost 1 base and J 9 bases, leaving 22 bases between the germline ends. The length of the CDR3 is 16 residues. Here the CDR3 reads CASSLGPGIILRGQYF. Written as DNA, the CDR3 is TGTGCCAGCAGTTTAGGGCCGGGAATCATCCTACGAGGGCAGTACTTC.

V usage is TRBV14 and J usage is TRBJ1-4; TRBD1 aligns across 7 bases. CDR1 and CDR2 (germline): SGHDN, FVKESK. The CDR3 length is 16 residues. The V and J ends lost 5 bases and 0 bases, in that order; junction bases with no gene match: 6. CDR3 sequence (DNA): TGTGCCAGCAGCAAAGGGGGCCTGGCAACTAATGAAAAACTGTTTTTT. The encoded protein is CASSKGGLATNEKLFF.

V and J are TRBV28 and TRBJ2-7; the D gene is possibly TRBD1 (5 bases). Germline values: CDR1 MDHEN, CDR2 SYDVKM. The V end lost 3 bases, the J end lost 2 bases, and 11 bases lay between the germline ends. The CDR3 runs to 14 residues. CDR3 in DNA: TGTGCCAGCAGTTTGCCCCAGGGCCCCTACGAGCAGTACTTC. Protein sequence: CASSLPQGPYEQYF.

This clonotype was found a few times. The V and J genes are TRBV7-2 and TRBJ2-3; no reliable D call. CDR3 length: 15 amino acids. With 5 bases removed from V and 1 base from J, the gap between germline ends came to 13 bases. CDR1 and CDR2 (germline): SGHTA, FQGNSA. The CDR3 DNA reads as TGTGCCAGCAGCCCCCGCTCGTCGGGCACAGATACGCAGTATTTT. Encoded protein: CASSPRSSGTDTQYF. The complete variable domain, with remaining parts taken from reference TRBV7-2 and TRBJ2-3, reads GAGVSQSPSNKVTEKGKDVELRCDPISGHTALYWYRQSLGQGLEFLIYFQGNSAPDKSGLPSDRFSAERTGGSVSTLTIQRTQQEDSAVYLCASSPRSSGTDTQYFGPGTRLTVL.

This clonotype was observed a few times. V is TRBV6-1 and J is TRBJ2-3; D not certain. V dropped 1 base and J dropped 0 bases, with 5 bases sitting between them. The CDR3 sequence is 14 residues long. Germline lookup yields CDR1 MNHNS and CDR2 SASEGT. In nucleotides, the CDR3 is TGTGCCAGCAGTGAAGGGATAAGCACAGATACGCAGTATTTT. Translating gives CASSEGISTDTQYF.

V usage is TRBV5-1 and J usage is TRBJ2-7; D gene unclear. Germline CDR1 SGHRS, CDR2 YFSETQ. Trimming left V 3 bases short and J 0 bases short, with 10 bases between. This CDR3 is 14 amino acids long. The CDR3: CASSSVTSSYEQYF. CDR3 coding DNA: TGCGCCAGCAGCTCCGTGACAAGCTCCTACGAGCAGTACTTC.